This entry lists 28 T cell receptor beta chains sequenced from one sample in a study of graft-versus-host responses after intestinal transplantation. Only in-frame clones appear in the TCRdb table, and some are missing; sequencing was by immunoSEQ multiplex PCR. The sample contains about 97,000 clones, 90% of which appear only once. The sequences come from PBMCs, collected 450 to 460 days after intestinal transplant. These receptors originate from a human patient who received an intestinal transplant, so some T cells may come from the graft donor.

The chain recombines TRBV5-4 with TRBJ2-3; D perhaps matches TRBD1 (6 bases). The V end was cut by 10 bases, the J end by 1 base, with 13 bases between. This CDR3 region has 13 residues. Germline V CDR1 and CDR2: SGHNT, YYREEE (reference sequence). For the CDR3, the DNA is TGTGCCCTATCCGAGGGGGGCACAGATACGCAGTATTTT. Amino acid sequence: CALSEGGTDTQYF.

V and J are TRBV27 and TRBJ1-2, with D maybe TRBD1 (6 bases). V lost 6 bases and J lost 4, with 6 bases in between. The CDR3 consists of 11 residues. Germline V gene lookup returns CDR1 MNHEY and CDR2 SMNVEV (reference sequence). The CDR3 region is CASRQGYGYTF. The CDR3 nucleotides are TGTGCCAGCAGACAGGGCTATGGCTACACCTTC.

The chain has TRBV18 and TRBJ2-4; D gene unclear. V was cut by 0 bases and J by 2 bases, with 11 bases left in between. Germline V gene sequence: CDR1 KGHSH, CDR2 LQKENI. This CDR3 is built from 16 residues. The CDR3, as DNA: TGTGCCAGCTCACCACCGAGCCGGGTCTCCAAAAACATTCAGTACTTC. This codes for CASSPPSRVSKNIQYF.

Here the CDR3 DNA reads TGTGCCAGCAGCTTTGGTCAGGAGATCTACACCTTC. Protein product: CASSFGQEIYTF. The chain combines TRBV11-2 with TRBJ1-2; D is undetermined. CDR1 and CDR2 from the germline V gene are SGHAT and FQNNGV. V lost 3 bases, J lost 10 bases, and 12 bases lay in between. The CDR3 has 12 residues.

The gene calls are TRBV15 and TRBJ2-7; 8 nucleotides align to TRBD1. The CDR3 has 15 residues. After removal of 3 bases from V and 0 bases from J, the junction contained 4 bases not matched to a gene. From germline, CDR1 is LNHNV and CDR2 YYDKDF (reference sequence). The CDR3: CATSRGRGLSYEQYF. The CDR3, as DNA: TGTGCCACCAGCAGGGGCAGGGGGCTCTCCTACGAGCAGTACTTC.

This clone was counted once. This chain joins TRBV19 and TRBJ2-5; D not resolved. Trimming took off 5 bases at V and 7 bases at J, with 8 bases between the two ends. CDR1 is LNHDA, CDR2 SQIVND, per germline (reference sequence). The CDR3 sequence is 11 residues long. CDR3 sequence reads: CASSGYGTQYF. CDR3 sequence (DNA): TGTGCCAGTAGTGGGTACGGGACCCAGTACTTC.

The gene calls are TRBV7-8 and TRBJ2-7, with TRBD1 matching 7 bases. CDR3 length: 13 amino acids. Trimming at V came to 4 bases and at J to 1 base, leaving 1 base not matched to a gene. Germline V gene sequence: CDR1 SGHVS, CDR2 FQNEAQ. The CDR3 sequence: CASSSGQSYEQYF. In nucleotides, the CDR3 is TGTGCCAGCAGCTCGGGACAGTCCTACGAGCAGTACTTC.

The chain links TRBV29-1 to TRBJ1-2; D is ambiguous. This CDR3 contains 11 residues. V lost 6 bases and J lost 4, with 9 bases in between. CDR1 and CDR2 (germline): SQVTM, ANQGSEA. Written as DNA, the CDR3 is TGCAGCGTCCTGACGGTCTATGGCTACACCTTC. Translating gives CSVLTVYGYTF.

This sequence joins TRBV10-2 and TRBJ1-6, with TRBD1 matching 7 bases. CDR1 is WSHSY and CDR2 is SAAADI in the germline V gene. The CDR3 extends over 16 amino acids. Trimming at V came to 3 bases and at J to 7 bases, leaving 9 bases not matched to a gene. The CDR3 reads CASSDQGTDPNSPLHF. The CDR3 DNA reads as TGCGCCAGCAGTGATCAAGGGACAGACCCAAATTCACCCCTCCACTTT.

V usage is TRBV6-1 and J usage is TRBJ1-1, with TRBD1 as a possible D gene (5 bases). The CDR3 has 13 residues. Germline CDR1 MNHNS, CDR2 SASEGT. V lost 8 bases, J lost 0 bases, and 10 bases lay in between. The CDR3 sequence is CASQPGLNTEAFF. The DNA of the CDR3 is TGTGCCAGCCAACCGGGACTGAACACTGAAGCTTTCTTT.

The chain is built from TRBV9 and TRBJ1-4; D not certain. Germline lookup yields CDR1 SGDLS and CDR2 YYNGEE. V dropped 0 bases and J dropped 8 bases, with 20 bases sitting between them. The CDR3 contains 17 residues. The CDR3 loop is CASSVGSVGNLREKLFF. CDR3 sequence (DNA): TGTGCCAGCAGCGTAGGCTCGGTGGGCAATCTGCGGGAAAAACTGTTTTTT.

This clone has a single count. This sequence joins TRBV6-6 and TRBJ2-1, with 10 bases matching TRBD2. In germline, CDR1 is MNHNY, CDR2 SVGAGI (reference sequence). The length of the CDR3 is 15 residues. V lost 2 bases, J lost 8 bases, and 6 bases stayed unmatched. CDR3 protein: CASSYAPSGGDEQFF. CDR3 nucleotide sequence: TGTGCCAGCAGTTACGCCCCTAGCGGGGGCGATGAGCAGTTCTTC.

The chain has TRBV19 and TRBJ1-5; D gene uncertain. Germline V CDR1 and CDR2: LNHDA, SQIVND (reference sequence). The V gene lost 3 bases and the J gene lost 3 bases, with 9 bases spanning the gap. This CDR3 is built from 14 residues. The CDR3 protein is CASSIVAFNQPQHF. CDR3 coding DNA: TGTGCCAGTAGTATCGTGGCCTTCAATCAGCCCCAGCATTTT.

The gene calls are TRBV25-1 and TRBJ1-1; the D gene is possibly TRBD1 (6 bases). V was trimmed by 5 bases and J by 3 bases, leaving 22 bases between them. The germline V gene has CDR1 MGHDK and CDR2 SYGVNS. The CDR3 covers 17 residues. CDR3 sequence reads: CASSKSCRGRRDTEAFF. CDR3 sequence (DNA): TGTGCCAGCAGTAAAAGTTGCAGGGGCCGGAGGGACACTGAAGCTTTCTTT.

The chain employs TRBV5-1 and TRBJ1-1; TRBD1 matches 7 bases. Germline trimming cut 6 bases from V and 3 bases from J; bases unmatched to any gene: 8. Germline V lookup: CDR1 SGHRS, CDR2 YFSETQ. The CDR3 loop spans 14 amino acids. The CDR3 coding sequence is TGCGCCAGCAACCTCCAGGGGGGGTACACTGAAGCTTTCTTT. Residues: CASNLQGGYTEAFF. Combining the CDR3 with reference TRBV5-1 and TRBJ1-1 gives the whole variable domain KAGVTQTPRYLIKTRGQQVTLSCSPISGHRSVSWYQQTPGQGLQFLFEYFSETQRNKGNFPGRFSGRQFSNSRSEMNVSTLELGDSALYLCASNLQGGYTEAFFGQGTRLTVV.

This rearrangement joins TRBV5-4 to TRBJ2-7; 7 bases match TRBD2. Trimming removed 4 bases from V and 5 bases from J; junction bases left unmatched: 15. CDR3 length: 16 amino acids. Germline values: CDR1 SGHNT, CDR2 YYREEE (reference sequence). As DNA, the CDR3 is TGTGCCAGCAGCCCCGGGAGGCCGACAAACGGCCACGAGCAGTACTTC. Protein sequence: CASSPGRPTNGHEQYF.

The V and J genes are TRBV29-1 and TRBJ1-4, with D uncertain. This CDR3 spans 14 amino acids. Trimming shortened V by 7 bases and J by 5 bases, and 17 bases separated the two germline ends. Germline V gene data show CDR1 as SQVTM and CDR2 as ANQGSEA. In DNA form, the CDR3 reads TGCAGCGCCTTCGAGCAGGCCCGAAATGAAAAACTGTTTTTT. Its protein product is CSAFEQARNEKLFF.

In its sample, this clone was seen once. J is TRBJ2-1 and V is TRBV6-4; no reliable D call. Trimming took 3 bases from V and 7 from J, leaving 10 bases between them. The CDR3 runs to 13 residues. Per germline, CDR1 MRHNA and CDR2 SNTAGT. The CDR3, as DNA: TGTGCCAGCAGTGAAATCCCTCATAATGAGCAGTTCTTC. Amino acid sequence: CASSEIPHNEQFF.

As for this clone: One end of the junction varies from germline; a read error may be responsible. This sequence joins TRBV6-5 and TRBJ1-6; 7 nucleotides match TRBD1. This CDR3 has 13 amino acids. The germline V gene encodes CDR1 MNHEY and CDR2 SVGAGI. The CDR3: CASSSPGGSPLHF. DNA of the CDR3: TGTGCCAGTAGTTCCCCAGGGGGGTCACCCCTCCACTTT.

This chain links TRBV10-2 with TRBJ2-7, with D possibly being TRBD1 (6 bases). The germline CDR1 and CDR2 sequences are WSHSY and SAAADI. This CDR3 comprises 16 residues. V lost 0 bases and J lost 5, with 17 bases in between. The CDR3 DNA sequence: TGCGCCAGCAGTGAGTCGACAGGCGGAGGTTCGAACGAGCAGTACTTC. It codes for CASSESTGGGSNEQYF.

The rearrangement uses TRBV6-4 and TRBJ2-3; D is uncertain. Trimming took off 4 bases at V and 2 bases at J, with 10 bases between the two ends. Germline CDR1 reads MRHNA; CDR2 reads SNTAGT. CDR3 length equals 14 residues. The CDR3: CASSAGQITDTQYF. The CDR3 coding sequence is TGTGCCAGCAGTGCGGGTCAGATCACAGATACGCAGTATTTT.

V and J are TRBV18 and TRBJ1-1; no clear D gene. Trimming stripped 3 bases from V and 3 bases from J, with 11 bases between. Germline lookup yields CDR1 KGHSH and CDR2 LQKENI. The CDR3 spans 14 residues. The CDR3 DNA sequence: TGTGCCAGCTCACCTGGATTCAAGGACACTGAAGCTTTCTTT. It codes for CASSPGFKDTEAFF.

The table lists this clone with a count of one. The chain is built from TRBV6-1 and TRBJ1-2, with TRBD1 as a possible D gene (6 bases). V lost 6 bases, J lost 5 bases, and 16 bases lay in between. This CDR3 comprises 14 residues. Germline V gene sequence: CDR1 MNHNS, CDR2 SASEGT. The CDR3 region is CASSQMTGVYGYTF. The CDR3 region has the DNA TGTGCCAGCAGCCAGATGACAGGAGTATATGGCTACACCTTC.

This clone was recorded once. The CDR3 sequence is CASSVGQGVVNEQYF. CDR3 coding DNA: TGCGCCAGCAGCGTGGGACAGGGGGTCGTTAACGAGCAGTACTTC. The V and J genes are TRBV5-1 and TRBJ2-7, with 11 positions matching TRBD1. J was trimmed by 5 bases and V by 4 bases; bases with no gene match: 8. The germline CDR1 and CDR2 sequences are SGHRS and YFSETQ. CDR3 length: 15 residues.

The V and J genes are TRBV5-8 and TRBJ2-1, with D perhaps TRBD1 or TRBD2 (5 bases each). V dropped 0 bases and J dropped 4 bases, with 8 bases sitting between them. CDR1 is SGHTS, CDR2 YDEGEE, per germline. The CDR3 has 14 residues. The chain's CDR3 is CASSLGDQYNEQFF. The CDR3 DNA reads TGTGCCAGCAGCTTGGGGGACCAATACAATGAGCAGTTCTTC.

The chain carries TRBV9 and TRBJ2-3, with D possibly matching TRBD1 (6 bases). Looked up from germline, CDR1 is SGDLS and CDR2 is YYNGEE. The CDR3 sequence is 16 residues long. V lost 0 bases and J lost 4, with 15 bases in between. CDR3 nucleotides: TGTGCCAGCAGCGTAGCTGGGACAAACGGGGCAGATACGCAGTATTTT. Protein product: CASSVAGTNGADTQYF.

V is TRBV6-5 and J is TRBJ1-2; 8 bases fit TRBD1. This CDR3 is built from 16 residues. Per the germline V gene, CDR1 is MNHEY and CDR2 is SVGAGI. V was pared by 2 bases and J by 0 bases, with 5 bases of the junction left unmatched. CDR3: CASSYQGATSNYGYTF. The CDR3, as DNA: TGTGCCAGCAGTTACCAGGGGGCCACTTCTAACTATGGCTACACCTTC.

The V gene is TRBV5-6, the J gene TRBJ2-2; 7 bases agree with TRBD2. CDR3 size: 12 residues. Germline V gene data show CDR1 as SGHDT and CDR2 as YYEEEE. The V and J ends lost 3 bases and 15 bases, in that order; junction bases with no gene match: 8. CDR3 sequence reads: CASSSTLGRVFF. Here the CDR3 DNA reads TGTGCCAGCAGCTCGACCCTTGGGAGGGTGTTTTTT.